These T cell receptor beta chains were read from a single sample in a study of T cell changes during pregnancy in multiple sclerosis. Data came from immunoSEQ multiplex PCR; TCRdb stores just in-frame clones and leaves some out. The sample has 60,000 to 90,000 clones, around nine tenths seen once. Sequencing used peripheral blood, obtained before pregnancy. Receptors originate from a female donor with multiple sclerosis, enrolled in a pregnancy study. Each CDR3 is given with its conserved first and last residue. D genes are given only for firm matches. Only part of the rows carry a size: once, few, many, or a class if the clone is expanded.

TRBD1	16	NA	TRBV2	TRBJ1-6	TGTGCCAGCAGCGCTACCCGGGCAGGGGGCAACTCACCCCTCCACTTT	CASSATRAGGNSPLHF
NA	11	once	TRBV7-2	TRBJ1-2	TGTGCCAGCAGCCTCAATAGTGGCTACACCTTC	CASSLNSGYTF
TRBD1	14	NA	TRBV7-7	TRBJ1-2	TGTGCTAGCAGCCGGGGACAGAAGAACTATGGCTACACCTTC	CASSRGQKNYGYTF
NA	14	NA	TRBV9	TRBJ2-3	TGTGCCAGCAGCGCCGGACACTCCTCAGATACGCAGTATTTT	CASSAGHSSDTQYF
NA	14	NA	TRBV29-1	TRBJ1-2	TGCAGCGGGCTTTCAGGGCTCCCTAACTATGGCTACACCTTC	CSGLSGLPNYGYTF
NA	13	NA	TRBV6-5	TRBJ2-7	TGTGCCAGCAGAGGTCAGGGGCGTCACGAGCAGTACTTC	CASRGQGRHEQYF
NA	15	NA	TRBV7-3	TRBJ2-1	TGTGCCAGCAGCTTAAGCGGTCGGGAGTACAATGAGCAGTTCTTC	CASSLSGREYNEQFF
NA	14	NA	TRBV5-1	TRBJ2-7	TGCGCCAGCAGCTGGCAGGGTCCCTCCTACGAGCAGTACTTC	CASSWQGPSYEQYF
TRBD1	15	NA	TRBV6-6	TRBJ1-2	TGTGCCAGCACTGGGGCGGGGCAGGGGGCTGGTGGCTACACCTTC	CASTGAGQGAGGYTF
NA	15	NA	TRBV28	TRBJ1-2	TGTGCCAGCAGCTTTCCAGTTGGCTTTGGTGATGGCTACACCTTC	CASSFPVGFGDGYTF
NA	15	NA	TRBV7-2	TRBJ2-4	TGTGCCAGCAGCTTAGGTGGGGCCTCCAAAAACATTCAGTACTTC	CASSLGGASKNIQYF
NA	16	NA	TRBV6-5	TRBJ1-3	TGTGCCAGCAGTTACTCTTTAGCCAGGGCTGTAAACACCATATATTTT	CASSYSLARAVNTIYF
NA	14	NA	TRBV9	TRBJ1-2	TGTGCCAGCAGCCCTTGGGACACTGACTATGGCTACACCTTC	CASSPWDTDYGYTF
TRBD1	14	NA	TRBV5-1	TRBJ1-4	TGCGCCAGCAGCTCGGACAGGGGAGATGAAAAACTGTTTTTT	CASSSDRGDEKLFF
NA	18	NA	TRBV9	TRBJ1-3	TGTGCCAGCAGCCCTTATTTAAGCAGGGCATTCTCTGGAAACACCATATATTTT	CASSPYLSRAFSGNTIYF
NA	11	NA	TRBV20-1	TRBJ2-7	TGCAGTGCCGGGAGCTCCTACGAGCAGTACTTC	CSAGSSYEQYF
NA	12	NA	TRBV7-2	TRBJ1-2	TGTGCCAGCAGCTTAGGAGCTCTGGGCTACACCTTC	CASSLGALGYTF
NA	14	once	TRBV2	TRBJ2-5	TGTGCCAGCAGTGGTGGGACATTCCAAGAGACCCAGTACTTC	CASSGGTFQETQYF
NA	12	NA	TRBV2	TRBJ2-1	TGTGCCAGCATAGGCCTATTGGGCGAGCAGTTCTTC	CASIGLLGEQFF
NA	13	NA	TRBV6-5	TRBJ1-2	TGTGCCAGCGTTCGATCAGGGGATTATCGCTACACCTTC	CASVRSGDYRYTF
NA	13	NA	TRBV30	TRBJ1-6	TGTGCCTGGAGTGTACTGAATAATTCACCCCTCCACTTT	CAWSVLNNSPLHF
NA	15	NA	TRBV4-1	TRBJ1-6	TGCGCCAGCAGCCAAGCTGGTCAGGGGAACTCACCCCTCCACTTT	CASSQAGQGNSPLHF
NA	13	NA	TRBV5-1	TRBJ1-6	TGCGCCAGCAGCGTGGACGGGGAGTCACCCCTCCACTTT	CASSVDGESPLHF
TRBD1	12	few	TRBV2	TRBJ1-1	TGTGCCAGCGGGACAGAGAACACTGAAGCTTTCTTT	CASGTENTEAFF
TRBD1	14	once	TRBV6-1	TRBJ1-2	TGTGCCAGCAGTTCCCCCGGGACAGCATATGGCTACACCTTC	CASSSPGTAYGYTF
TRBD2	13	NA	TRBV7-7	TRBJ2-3	TGTGCTAGCAGCGGATCGGGAGGGAGCACGCAGTATTTT	CASSGSGGSTQYF
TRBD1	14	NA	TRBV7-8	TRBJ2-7	TGTGCCAGCAGCACCGGACAGGCCGGATACGAGCAGTACTTC	CASSTGQAGYEQYF
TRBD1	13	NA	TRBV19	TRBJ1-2	TGTGCCAGTAGTTTAGGGGGCGTCTATGGCTACACCTTC	CASSLGGVYGYTF
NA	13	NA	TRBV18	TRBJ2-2	TGTGCCAGCTCACCACGCCAGGCCGGGGAGCTGTTTTTT	CASSPRQAGELFF
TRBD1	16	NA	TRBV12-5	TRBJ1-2	TGTGCTAGTGGCCACAGACAGGGGGGGGCTAACTATGGCTACACCTTC	CASGHRQGGANYGYTF
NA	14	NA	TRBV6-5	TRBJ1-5	TGTGCCAGCAGTTACGGAGGAGGGATCACGCCCCAGCATTTT	CASSYGGGITPQHF
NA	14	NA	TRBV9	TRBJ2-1	TGTGCCAGCAGCGTCCGGACAGCAAACAATGAGCAGTTCTTC	CASSVRTANNEQFF
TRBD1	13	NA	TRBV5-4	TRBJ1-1	TGTGCCAGCAGCAGGACAGGGGCCACTGAAGCTTTCTTT	CASSRTGATEAFF
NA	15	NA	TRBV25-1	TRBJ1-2	TGTGCCAGCAGTGAATATAGCAGATCCGGGGGGGGCTACACCTTC	CASSEYSRSGGGYTF
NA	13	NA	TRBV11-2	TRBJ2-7	TGTGCCAGCAGCCCCGACAGCTCCTACGAGCAGTACTTC	CASSPDSSYEQYF
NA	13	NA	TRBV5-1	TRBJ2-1	TGCGCCAGCAGCTTGGCTACCTACAATGAGCAGTTCTTC	CASSLATYNEQFF
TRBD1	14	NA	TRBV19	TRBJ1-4	TGTGCCAGTAGTACGGACAGGGCCGATGAAAAACTGTTTTTT	CASSTDRADEKLFF
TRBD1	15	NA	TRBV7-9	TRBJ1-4	TGTGCCAGCAGCTTAGAGACAGGGGAATGGGAAAAACTGTTTTTT	CASSLETGEWEKLFF
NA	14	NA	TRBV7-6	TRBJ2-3	TGTGCCAGCAGCTTAGCCGGACTCCCAGATACGCAGTATTTT	CASSLAGLPDTQYF
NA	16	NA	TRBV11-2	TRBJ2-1	TGTGCCAGCAGCTTAGTCCTTTGGGCAGGTGGGGCTGAGCAGTTCTTC	CASSLVLWAGGAEQFF
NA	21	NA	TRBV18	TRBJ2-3	TGTGCCAGCTCACCACCGCGTACCATCCTCGTTACTACAGGGTACACAGATACGCAGTATTTT	CASSPPRTILVTTGYTDTQYF
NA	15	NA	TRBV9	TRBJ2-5	TGTGCCAGCAGCGTAGGACTCTCCTTCCAAGAGACCCAGTACTTC	CASSVGLSFQETQYF
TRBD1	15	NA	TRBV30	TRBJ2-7	TGTGCCTGGAGTGGGGGACAGGATTACTTGGGCGAGCAGTACTTC	CAWSGGQDYLGEQYF
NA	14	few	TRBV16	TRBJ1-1	TGTGCCAGCAGCCTGACAGCTGACTCCTCTGAAGCTTTCTTT	CASSLTADSSEAFF
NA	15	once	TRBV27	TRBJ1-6	TGTGCCAGCAGTCCTGACAGGAGGAGTCGATCACCCCTCCACTTT	CASSPDRRSRSPLHF
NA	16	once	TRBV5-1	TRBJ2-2	TGCGCCAGCAGCTCCGGACAAACGGCGAACACCGGGGAGCTGTTTTTT	CASSSGQTANTGELFF
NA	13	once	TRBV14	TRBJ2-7	TGTGCCAGCAGCCAAGTTAACGGGATCGAGCAGTACTTC	CASSQVNGIEQYF
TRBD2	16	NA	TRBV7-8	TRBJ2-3	TGTGCCAGCAGCCCCCTTATGAGCGGGGGGGCAGATACGCAGTATTTT	CASSPLMSGGADTQYF
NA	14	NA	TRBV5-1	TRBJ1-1	TGCGCCAGCAGCTATGCTAGGTCGGGAACTGAAGCTTTCTTT	CASSYARSGTEAFF
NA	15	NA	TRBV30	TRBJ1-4	TGTGCCTGGAGTGGGGCAGACAGGAGGAACGAAAAACTGTTTTTT	CAWSGADRRNEKLFF
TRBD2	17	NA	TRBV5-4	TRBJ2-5	TGTGCCAGCAGCTCCCTTGATAGTAGCGGGGGGCAGAAGACCCAGTACTTC	CASSSLDSSGGQKTQYF
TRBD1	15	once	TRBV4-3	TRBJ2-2	TGCGCCAGCAGCCAAGCAACAGGGGACACCGGGGAGCTGTTTTTT	CASSQATGDTGELFF
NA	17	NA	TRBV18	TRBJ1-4	TGTGCCAGCTCACTTCAGTCCTTCCAGGCAACTAATGAAAAACTGTTTTTT	CASSLQSFQATNEKLFF
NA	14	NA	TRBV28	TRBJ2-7	TGTGCCAGCAGTTTATCGCGGCCCCCCTACGAGCAGTACTTC	CASSLSRPPYEQYF
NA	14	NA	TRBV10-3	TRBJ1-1	TGTGCCATCAGTGATCAGGGTGGACACACTGAAGCTTTCTTT	CAISDQGGHTEAFF
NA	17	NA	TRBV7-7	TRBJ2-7	TGTGCTAGCAGCTTAGTCCCCCCCCCGACCAGGTCCTACGAGCAGTACTTC	CASSLVPPPTRSYEQYF
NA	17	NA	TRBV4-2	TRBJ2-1	TGTGCCAGCAGCCCGTTACCGGGGGGTGTGGGGGGCTTTGAGCAGTTCTTC	CASSPLPGGVGGFEQFF
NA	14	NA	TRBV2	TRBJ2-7	TGTGCCAGCAGTGTGGACAACGCAATCGGCGAGCAGTACTTC	CASSVDNAIGEQYF
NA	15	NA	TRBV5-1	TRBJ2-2	TGCGCCAGCAGCTTCGGAGGAGAGGGCACCGGGGAGCTGTTTTTT	CASSFGGEGTGELFF